These 13 T cell receptor beta chains share one sample of origin, sequenced in a study of shared clonotypes between healthy human individuals. The assay was immunoSEQ multiplex PCR, and TCRdb's table has in-frame clones only and misses some. This sample yields roughly 1,100,000 clones, of which 65% to 80% are seen a single time; around 1.5% belongs to the top ten. Sequenced: memory CD4+ T cells sorted from blood. Subset described: CD45RA-negative fraction. The receptors were sampled from a man aged 18-30 years in good health.

This chain links TRBV7-9 with TRBJ2-5; D uncertain. CDR1 is SEHNR, CDR2 FQNEAQ, per germline (reference sequence). With 5 bases removed from V and 0 bases from J, the gap between germline ends came to 7 bases. This CDR3 contains 13 residues. The CDR3 protein is CASSRRDQETQYF. Here the CDR3 DNA reads TGTGCCAGCAGCCGACGAGACCAAGAGACCCAGTACTTC.

This chain connects TRBV29-1 to TRBJ2-5, with TRBD1 matching 12 bases. The end of the DNA aligns better with TRBJ2-7, so the J call may be wrong. This CDR3 region has 14 residues. Germline CDR1 reads SQVTM; CDR2 reads ANQGSEA. CDR3 residues: CSVGVGTGGHEQYF. CDR3 DNA sequence: TGCAGCGTTGGAGTGGGGACAGGGGGCCACGAGCAGTACTTC.

For this clone: A much larger clone lies one base from this, so it may be a read error. The V and J genes are TRBV4-1 and TRBJ2-3, with 10 bases fitting TRBD1. Germline lookup yields CDR1 MGHRA and CDR2 YSYEKL. J was trimmed by 3 bases and V by 3 bases; bases with no gene match: 3. This CDR3 has 15 amino acids. The CDR3 sequence: CASSHGQGVTDTQYF. The CDR3 coding sequence is TGCGCCAGCAGCCACGGACAGGGGGTAACAGATACGCAGTATTTT.

Here the CDR3 reads CASSPPPGGRNAHEQYF. In nucleotides, the CDR3 is TGCGCCAGCAGCCCACCACCAGGCGGGAGGAATGCCCACGAGCAGTACTTC. The V gene is TRBV5-1, the J gene TRBJ2-7, with TRBD2 matching over 8 bases. V gave up 4 bases and J gave up 5 bases; unmatched junction bases: 17. The germline V gene encodes CDR1 SGHRS and CDR2 YFSETQ. The CDR3 totals 17 residues.

The chain carries TRBV4-1 and TRBJ2-7; 8 bases agree with TRBD2. The germline CDR1 and CDR2 sequences are MGHRA and YSYEKL. V was pared by 0 bases and J by 3 bases, with 10 bases of the junction left unmatched. There are 17 residues in the CDR3. CDR3 DNA sequence: TGCGCCAGCAGCCAAGATCTGAGAGCGGGAGTCGGCTACGAGCAGTACTTC. Protein: CASSQDLRAGVGYEQYF.

The rearrangement links TRBV5-1 to TRBJ2-7, with D possibly being TRBD2 (5 bases). V lost 3 bases and J lost 2, with 15 bases in between. CDR1 SGHRS and CDR2 YFSETQ come from the germline V gene. The CDR3 extends over 15 amino acids. The CDR3 nucleotides are TGCGCCAGCAGCTCGTGGTTGGGGAGCCCCTACGAGCAGTACTTC. Its protein is CASSSWLGSPYEQYF.

This rearrangement joins TRBV15 to TRBJ1-5; no clear D gene. This CDR3 is 18 amino acids long. Germline values: CDR1 LNHNV, CDR2 YYDKDF (reference sequence). The V and J ends lost 1 base and 2 bases respectively, with 18 bases between them. In nucleotides, the CDR3 is TGTGCCACCAGCAGAGCCACCGTCGGCTTTCGGGGCAATCAGCCCCAGCATTTT. It yields the protein CATSRATVGFRGNQPQHF.

V gene TRBV11-3 combines with J gene TRBJ2-5, with 9 positions matching TRBD2. The CDR3 runs to 16 residues. Unmatched junction bases numbered 7, after V lost 1 base and J lost 4 bases. From germline, CDR1 is SGHNT and CDR2 YENEEA. Here the CDR3 reads CASSLGGGGAGETQYF. Written as DNA, the CDR3 is TGTGCCAGCAGCTTAGGAGGCGGGGGGGCCGGAGAGACCCAGTACTTC.

The chain employs TRBV5-1 and TRBJ2-1; 10 bases align to TRBD2. This CDR3 spans 16 amino acids. Germline assignment: CDR1 SGHRS and CDR2 YFSETQ. The ends lost 0 bases at V and 3 bases at J; junction bases unmatched: 3. The chain's CDR3 is CASSLGLAGRYNEQFF. The CDR3 DNA follows: TGCGCCAGCAGCTTGGGACTAGCGGGTCGCTACAATGAGCAGTTCTTC.

The V and J genes are TRBV5-1 and TRBJ2-2; 8 nucleotides line up with TRBD1. There are 16 residues in the CDR3. The germline CDR1 and CDR2 sequences are SGHRS and YFSETQ. V was pared by 2 bases and J by 2 bases, with 5 bases of the junction left unmatched. CDR3 bases: TGCGCCAGCAGCTTTACCGGGACAGGTAACACCGGGGAGCTGTTTTTT. It is translated as CASSFTGTGNTGELFF. Complete variable domain (other parts from reference TRBV5-1 and TRBJ2-2): KAGVTQTPRYLIKTRGQQVTLSCSPISGHRSVSWYQQTPGQGLQFLFEYFSETQRNKGNFPGRFSGRQFSNSRSEMNVSTLELGDSALYLCASSFTGTGNTGELFFGEGSRLTVL.

The DNA of the CDR3 is TGCGCCAGCAGCTTGCCCGGGACAGGGGTCCGTTATGAGCAGTTCTTC. Translation: CASSLPGTGVRYEQFF. This chain uses TRBV5-1 with TRBJ2-1; 10 bases fit TRBD1. V was pared by 1 base and J by 8 bases, with 9 bases of the junction left unmatched. Germline-derived CDR1 and CDR2 are SGHRS and YFSETQ. This CDR3 has 16 amino acids.

The chain links TRBV7-2 to TRBJ2-3, with a weak D call TRBD2 (6 bases). The CDR3 consists of 16 residues. Trimming pared 2 bases from V and 4 bases from J, leaving 16 bases between. CDR1 SGHTA and CDR2 FQGNSA come from the germline V gene. The CDR3 loop reads CASSLFPSGLPDTQYF. The CDR3 DNA is TGTGCCAGCAGCTTATTCCCCAGCGGGTTGCCAGATACGCAGTATTTT.

J is TRBJ2-1 and V is TRBV2; D gene ambiguous. The germline V gene encodes CDR1 SNHLY and CDR2 FYNNEI. V was shortened by 10 bases and J by 8 bases, with 21 bases between the two germline ends. The CDR3 spans 14 residues. CDR3 sequence reads: CAKSPFPVAHEQFF. The CDR3 DNA follows: TGTGCCAAATCGCCTTTCCCCGTGGCCCATGAGCAGTTCTTC.